The 19 T cell receptor beta chains below were found in one sample sequenced in a study of OX40 agonist ivuxolimab in advanced cancers. Assay used: immunoSEQ multiplex PCR; TCRdb lists only in-frame clones, some missing. This sample has 60,000 to 85,000 clones; around 94% occur once, and the top ten carry roughly 22%. The sample consisted of CD4+ or CD8+ T cells sorted from blood, taken in a trial of the OX40 agonist ivuxolimab. The receptors derive from an adult with an advanced solid tumor such as melanoma, head and neck, liver or kidney cancer.

V gene TRBV6-1 combines with J gene TRBJ1-1; D may be TRBD1 (5 bases). Trimming took off 2 bases at V and 4 bases at J, with 14 bases between the two ends. The CDR3 has 15 amino acids. Germline V gene data show CDR1 as MNHNS and CDR2 as SASEGT. The CDR3 nucleotides are TGTGCCAGCAGTGAATGGGGGGTACCTGGCACTGAAGCTTTCTTT. Its protein is CASSEWGVPGTEAFF.

The chain uses TRBV7-9 and TRBJ2-1; 10 bases fit TRBD2. The germline V gene encodes CDR1 SEHNR and CDR2 FQNEAQ (reference sequence). CDR3 length: 16 amino acids. V was pared by 5 bases and J by 3 bases, with 7 bases of the junction left unmatched. CDR3 sequence (DNA): TGTGCCAGCAGCCCGGGACTAGCGACCGGCTACAATGAGCAGTTCTTC. This encodes CASSPGLATGYNEQFF.

This clone showed up just once. The chain has TRBV7-2 and TRBJ2-7; tentative D call: TRBD2 (6 bases). The germline gives CDR1 SGHTA, CDR2 FQGNSA. CDR3 length: 13 residues. V was pared by 3 bases and J by 2 bases, with 8 bases between. For the CDR3, the DNA is TGTGCCAGCAGCTTTCCGGGGGCCTACGAGCAGTACTTC. This sequence encodes CASSFPGAYEQYF.

Written as DNA, the CDR3 is TGTGCCAGCAGTTACTTGGGGGGCACTGAAGCTTTCTTT. It codes for CASSYLGGTEAFF. The V and J genes are TRBV6-5 and TRBJ1-1, with D possibly being TRBD1 (5 bases). CDR1 and CDR2 from the germline V gene are MNHEY and SVGAGI. Trimming left V 1 base short and J 4 bases short, with 7 bases between. The CDR3 spans 13 residues.

V and J are TRBV6-4 and TRBJ1-5; TRBD1 aligns across 8 bases. Germline V gives CDR1 MRHNA, CDR2 SNTAGT. V shed 3 bases, J shed 0 bases, and the junction held 10 bases outside the gene matches. CDR3 length: 18 residues. The CDR3 spells CASSERTGWVNSNQPQHF. The CDR3 DNA sequence: TGTGCCAGCAGTGAGAGGACAGGGTGGGTCAATAGCAATCAGCCCCAGCATTTT.

The CDR3 DNA sequence: TGCGCCAGCAGCCCAAAAGGAGGAGGTTCCTACGAGCAGTACTTC. It codes for CASSPKGGGSYEQYF. The chain carries TRBV4-1 and TRBJ2-7, with D perhaps TRBD2 (5 bases). The germline V and J ends were trimmed by 4 bases and 1 base, with 14 bases remaining between them. The CDR3 runs 15 residues. Germline V CDR1 and CDR2: MGHRA, YSYEKL.

The gene calls are TRBV9 and TRBJ1-1; D is unresolved. Per the germline V gene, CDR1 is SGDLS and CDR2 is YYNGEE. CDR3 size: 14 residues. V was clipped by 4 bases and J by 0 bases, with 10 bases between them. This chain's CDR3 is CASSSLGLNTEAFF. The CDR3 coding sequence is TGTGCCAGCAGCTCTTTGGGCCTGAACACTGAAGCTTTCTTT.

The chain employs TRBV10-3 and TRBJ2-1; TRBD2 is a possible D gene (7 bases). V was trimmed by 11 bases and J by 0 bases, leaving 23 bases between them. The CDR3 length is 17 residues. CDR1 ENHRY and CDR2 SYGVKD come from the germline V gene. The CDR3 spells CAALGGGVPSSYNEQFF. CDR3 sequence (DNA): TGTGCCGCACTCGGAGGGGGGGTTCCTAGCTCCTACAATGAGCAGTTCTTC.

V usage is TRBV4-3 and J usage is TRBJ2-1, with D possibly being TRBD1 (6 bases). Looked up from germline, CDR1 is LGHNA and CDR2 is YSLEER. The CDR3 loop spans 13 amino acids. Trimming took 1 base from V and 6 from J, leaving 7 bases between them. The CDR3 nucleotides read TGCGCCAGCAGCCAAGGCAGGGGCAATGAGCAGTTCTTC. Translating gives CASSQGRGNEQFF.

This rearrangement joins TRBV19 to TRBJ2-7; possible D gene TRBD1, 6 bases. Germline V gene lookup returns CDR1 LNHDA and CDR2 SQIVND (reference sequence). Trimming stripped 5 bases from V and 0 bases from J, with 14 bases between. The CDR3 length is 15 residues. The CDR3 is CASSPAPDSSYEQYF. DNA for the CDR3: TGTGCCAGTAGTCCCGCCCCGGACAGCTCCTACGAGCAGTACTTC.

This sequence joins TRBV28 and TRBJ1-4; 8 nucleotides agree with TRBD1. V was clipped by 3 bases and J by 4 bases; unmatched bases: 1. The CDR3 is 14 amino acids. From germline, CDR1 is MDHEN and CDR2 SYDVKM. This CDR3 reads CASSFDRGNEKLFF. Here the CDR3 DNA reads TGTGCCAGCAGTTTCGACAGGGGTAATGAAAAACTGTTTTTT.

V and J are TRBV6-5 and TRBJ2-5; D is unresolved. Germline lookup yields CDR1 MNHEY and CDR2 SVGAGI. With 4 bases removed from V and 1 base from J, the gap between germline ends came to 10 bases. CDR3 size: 14 residues. CDR3 region: CASSLRRAQETQYF. As DNA, the CDR3 is TGTGCCAGCAGTTTACGGAGAGCCCAAGAGACCCAGTACTTC.

The chain combines TRBV5-1 with TRBJ2-7; 10 positions agree with TRBD2. Looked up from germline, CDR1 is SGHRS and CDR2 is YFSETQ. The trim removed 5 bases at V and 4 bases at J, leaving 9 bases unmatched. This CDR3 contains 15 residues. The CDR3 is CASRYSSGSGYEQYF. CDR3 nucleotides: TGCGCCAGCAGATACTCTAGCGGGAGTGGTTACGAGCAGTACTTC.

The chain uses TRBV4-2 and TRBJ2-1; TRBD2 might be the D (6 bases). Trimming shortened V by 1 base and J by 5 bases, and 9 bases separated the two germline ends. Germline lookup yields CDR1 LGHNA and CDR2 YNFKEQ. The CDR3 contains 14 residues. CDR3 bases: TGTGCCAGCAGCCAAGCGACGGGAGACAATGAGCAGTTCTTC. Its protein is CASSQATGDNEQFF.

The chain is built from TRBV10-2 and TRBJ1-4, with D tentatively TRBD1 (6 bases). Germline V lookup: CDR1 WSHSY, CDR2 SAAADI. V was trimmed by 6 bases and J by 8 bases, leaving 13 bases between them. The CDR3 spans 13 residues. The CDR3 is CASRRGSREKLFF. CDR3 coding DNA: TGCGCCAGCAGGAGGGGGAGTCGCGAAAAACTGTTTTTT.

This chain links TRBV19 with TRBJ2-5; D is unresolved. The V and J ends lost 6 bases and 4 bases respectively, with 6 bases between them. The germline gives CDR1 LNHDA, CDR2 SQIVND (reference sequence). This CDR3 contains 11 residues. The CDR3 protein is CASSLRETQYF. As DNA, the CDR3 is TGTGCCAGTAGCCTCAGAGAGACCCAGTACTTC.

This clone was detected once. The chain carries TRBV5-4 and TRBJ2-5; TRBD1 matches at 7 bases. The germline CDR1 and CDR2 sequences are SGHNT and YYREEE (reference sequence). V gave up 3 bases and J gave up 3 bases; unmatched junction bases: 11. This CDR3 contains 16 residues. The CDR3 DNA sequence: TGTGCCAGCAGCTCCGCAACAGGGGTCGTAGAAGAGACCCAGTACTTC. Translation gives CASSSATGVVEETQYF.

This clone was detected only once. The gene calls are TRBV27 and TRBJ2-7, with 13 positions matching TRBD2. This CDR3 is 15 amino acids long. The germline V gene encodes CDR1 MNHEY and CDR2 SMNVEV (reference sequence). The V segment lost 6 bases and the J segment 5 bases; nucleotides outside the gene matches: 7. The CDR3 DNA reads as TGTGCCAGCAGAACTAGCGGGAGGGCCTTTAACGAGCAGTACTTC. Its protein is CASRTSGRAFNEQYF.

The chain couples TRBV4-3 to TRBJ1-4; D possibly corresponds to TRBD1 (5 bases). The CDR3 has 16 residues. The germline V gene has CDR1 LGHNA and CDR2 YSLEER. V was shortened by 3 bases and J by 4 bases, with 15 bases between the two germline ends. CDR3 amino acids: CASSHLPEQDNEKLFF. For the CDR3, the DNA is TGCGCCAGCAGCCACCTACCGGAACAGGATAATGAAAAACTGTTTTTT.